These 14 T cell receptor beta chains were all obtained from the same sample, sequenced in a study of blood T cell repertoires in COVID-19. TCRdb keeps only in-frame clones here, not all; method: immunoSEQ multiplex PCR. Of approximately 300,000 clones in the sample, 80% to 95% were seen once. Sequencing input: peripheral blood. These receptors all come from a woman in her 30s with COVID-19, enrolled during active disease.

V usage is TRBV3-1 (or the pseudogene TRBV3-2) and J usage is TRBJ2-7, with 10 bases that match TRBD1. CDR1 is LGHDT, CDR2 YNNKEL, per germline (reference sequence). The CDR3 length is 14 residues. With 3 bases clipped from V and 5 bases from J, the junction kept 4 bases outside the gene matches. The CDR3 sequence: CASSHSDRGHEQYF. DNA of the CDR3: TGTGCCAGCAGCCACTCAGACAGGGGGCACGAGCAGTACTTC.

The chain joins TRBV15 to TRBJ1-2; D is undetermined. With 0 bases removed from V and 8 bases from J, the gap between germline ends came to 13 bases. In germline, CDR1 is LNHNV, CDR2 YYDKDF (reference sequence). The CDR3 is made up of 14 amino acids. The CDR3 DNA follows: TGTGCCACCAGCAGAGAGGAGGCCTTCCGAGGCTACACCTTC. Its translation is CATSREEAFRGYTF.

This clone was observed once. This chain joins TRBV5-6 and TRBJ1-2; TRBD1 aligns across 7 bases. With 4 bases clipped from V and 5 bases from J, the junction kept 11 bases outside the gene matches. Germline V lookup: CDR1 SGHDT, CDR2 YYEEEE. This CDR3 spans 15 amino acids. CDR3 protein: CASSRQGPDLYGYTF. The CDR3 DNA sequence: TGTGCCAGCAGCCGACAGGGCCCCGACCTATATGGCTACACCTTC.

The rearrangement uses TRBV18 and TRBJ2-1; TRBD2 agrees at 10 bases. The CDR3 length is 17 residues. The germline gives CDR1 KGHSH, CDR2 LQKENI. The V and J ends lost 2 bases and 9 bases, in that order; junction bases with no gene match: 13. Here the CDR3 DNA reads TGTGCCAGCTCACCATTTCTTCTAGCGGGAGTTAGGAGTGAGCAGTTCTTC. Protein product: CASSPFLLAGVRSEQFF.

V and J are TRBV7-2 and TRBJ2-2; 12 bases align to TRBD2. The V and J ends lost 0 bases and 4 bases, in that order; junction bases with no gene match: 0. Germline V gives CDR1 SGHTA, CDR2 FQGNSA. The CDR3 contains 16 residues. Here the CDR3 reads CASSLALAGGTGELFF. In DNA, the CDR3 is TGTGCCAGCAGCTTAGCACTAGCGGGAGGCACCGGGGAGCTGTTTTTT.

The chain recombines TRBV11-2 with TRBJ2-7; D uncertain. Trimming took 4 bases from V and 6 from J, leaving 7 bases between them. This CDR3 is built from 11 residues. In germline, CDR1 is SGHAT, CDR2 FQNNGV. The chain's CDR3 is CASSSQLEQYF. The CDR3 DNA sequence: TGTGCCAGCAGCTCACAGCTCGAGCAGTACTTC.

The chain joins TRBV19 to TRBJ2-3; 7 bases line up with TRBD2. The trim removed 7 bases at V and 5 bases at J, leaving 12 bases unmatched. Germline CDR1 is LNHDA and CDR2 is SQIVND (reference sequence). The CDR3 sequence is 15 residues long. The CDR3 sequence is CASTQTTGTIDTQYF. The CDR3 nucleotides read TGTGCCAGTACCCAAACGACCGGGACTATAGATACGCAGTATTTT.

J is TRBJ1-6 and V is TRBV11-2, with TRBD1 as a possible D gene (5 bases). The CDR3 consists of 16 residues. V was pared by 4 bases and J by 3 bases, with 13 bases between. From germline, CDR1 is SGHAT and CDR2 FQNNGV. CDR3 nucleotides: TGTGCCAGCAGCTATAGTGGGGGGAACTATAATTCACCCCTCCACTTT. It is translated as CASSYSGGNYNSPLHF.

This sequence joins TRBV18 and TRBJ2-3; TRBD2 might be the D (6 bases). V was pared by 6 bases and J by 8 bases, with 9 bases between. The CDR3 is 11 amino acids. Germline V lookup: CDR1 KGHSH, CDR2 LQKENI. CDR3 DNA sequence: TGTGCCAGCTCCAGGGAGGTTACGCAGTATTTT. Its translation is CASSREVTQYF. Full variable domain (outside the CDR3, taken from reference TRBV18 and TRBJ2-3): NAGVMQNPRHLVRRRGQEARLRCSPMKGHSHVYWYRQLPEEGLKFMVYLQKENIIDESGMPKERFSAEFPKEGPSILRIQQVVRGDSAAYFCASSREVTQYFGPGTRLTVL.

This chain connects TRBV5-6 to TRBJ2-2; no reliable D call. The V and J ends lost 1 base and 6 bases respectively, with 7 bases between them. Per the germline V gene, CDR1 is SGHDT and CDR2 is YYEEEE. This CDR3 has 13 amino acids. The CDR3 DNA sequence: TGTGCCAGCAGCTTGCAGGTTCCCGGGGAGCTGTTTTTT. Encoded protein: CASSLQVPGELFF.

The V and J genes are TRBV5-8 and TRBJ2-7; TRBD2 matches 8 bases. J was trimmed by 2 bases and V by 4 bases; bases with no gene match: 5. Germline loops: CDR1 SGHTS, CDR2 YDEGEE. This CDR3 comprises 14 residues. The CDR3: CASSPGGLPYEQYF. CDR3 nucleotide sequence: TGTGCCAGCAGCCCGGGGGGGTTACCCTACGAGCAGTACTTC.

This chain joins TRBV19 and TRBJ1-2; no clear D gene. Germline V gene lookup returns CDR1 LNHDA and CDR2 SQIVND (reference sequence). V dropped 3 bases and J dropped 4 bases, with 9 bases sitting between them. The CDR3 sequence is 13 residues long. The CDR3 loop is CASSMGGSYGYTF. The CDR3 DNA follows: TGTGCCAGTAGTATGGGAGGGTCCTATGGCTACACCTTC.

This clone appeared a single time. This chain joins TRBV10-2 and TRBJ2-6; 12 bases fit TRBD1. Germline values: CDR1 WSHSY, CDR2 SAAADI. V was clipped by 6 bases and J by 2 bases; unmatched bases: 5. The CDR3 is made up of 17 amino acids. This chain's CDR3 is CASRGTGGLAGANVLTF. The CDR3 DNA follows: TGCGCCAGCAGGGGGACAGGGGGCCTCGCTGGGGCCAACGTCCTGACTTTC.

The chain joins TRBV6-4 to TRBJ2-2; perhaps TRBD2 as D (5 bases). This CDR3 is 14 amino acids long. Per germline, CDR1 MRHNA and CDR2 SNTAGT. V was pared by 2 bases and J by 5 bases, with 9 bases between. CDR3 nucleotide sequence: TGTGCCAGCAGTGACCTTAGAGGGACCGGGGAGCTGTTTTTT. Its translation is CASSDLRGTGELFF.